The rows below give T cell receptor beta chains drawn from one sample of a study of CD8 T cells in ankylosing spondylitis. Each CDR3 protein gets one entry after TCRdb re-called the 5' RACE reads with MiXCR. The data contain about 460,000 distinct CDR3 sequences, approximately 5.3% of them singletons. Sequenced: blood, either unsorted or a sorted T cell fraction (not recorded which). These TCRs come from a male donor with ankylosing spondylitis. Both conserved end residues are part of each CDR3. The D gene is left open where the match is weak. Not all rows give a size; the values are once, few, many and, for expanded clones, a class.

J gene | V gene | D gene | clone size | CDR3 DNA | CDR3 protein
TRBJ1-2 | TRBV7-8 | TRBD1 | many | TGTGCCAGCAGCAAAGCAGGGGGGACCTATGGCTACACCTTC | CASSKAGGTYGYTF
TRBJ1-5 | TRBV4-3 | . | many | TGCGCCAGCAGCCAACTTGGACAGCGGAACAATCAGCCCCAGCATTTT | CASSQLGQRNNQPQHF
TRBJ2-5 | TRBV5-1 | . | many | TGCGCCAGCAGCCTCGCCCCGGGACAAGTCGACCAGTACTTC | CASSLAPGQVDQYF
TRBJ2-1 | TRBV29-1 | . | many | TGCAGCGTCCCCAGGGACGATCCTCTCGATGAGCAGTTCTTC | CSVPRDDPLDEQFF
TRBJ1-4 | TRBV6-1 | TRBD1 | few | TGTGCCAGCAGTGGATGGGACAGGGATGCAACTAATGAAAAACTGTTTTTT | CASSGWDRDATNEKLFF
TRBJ2-5 | TRBV20-1 | . | many | TGCAGTGCTAGGGTAAACCAAGAGACCCAGTACTTC | CSARVNQETQYF
TRBJ1-1 | TRBV7-2 | . | many | TGTGCCAGCAGCTTAAGTAGGGGGAGCACTGAAGCTTTCTTT | CASSLSRGSTEAFF
TRBJ1-3 | TRBV10-2 | . | many | TGCGCCAGCAGTGAAGGGTTTGGAAACACCATATATTTT | CASSEGFGNTIYF
TRBJ2-7 | TRBV4-1 | TRBD1 | many | TGCGCCAGCAGCCAAAATAGGGACAGGCGCTACGAGCAGTACTTC | CASSQNRDRRYEQYF
TRBJ1-2 | TRBV6-5 | TRBD1 | many | TGTGCCAGCAGTTCACAGGGGATCTATGGCTACACCTTC | CASSSQGIYGYTF
TRBJ1-6 | TRBV5-1 | TRBD1 | many | TGCGCCAGCAGGGACAGGGGGAGCAATTCACCCCTCCACTTT | CASRDRGSNSPLHF
TRBJ1-4 | TRBV29-1 | . | many | TGCAGCGGTGGACGGGAGGGTGAAAAACTGTTTTTT | CSGGREGEKLFF
TRBJ2-7 | TRBV4-2 | TRBD2 | many | TGTGCCAGCGGGCTAGCGGGAGGTCCCACCTACGAGCAGTACTTC | CASGLAGGPTYEQYF
TRBJ1-5 | TRBV2 | . | . | TGTGCCAGCAGGATGGGCAATCAGCCCCAGCATTTT | CASRMGNQPQHF
TRBJ2-7 | TRBV9 | TRBD2 | many | TGTGCCAGCAGCGCTAGTCCCGGGCGGGAGACCTACGAGCAGTACTTC | CASSASPGRETYEQYF
TRBJ1-1 | TRBV5-1 | TRBD1 | many | TGCGCCAGCAGCGAAGGACAGGGCACTGAAGCTTTCTTT | CASSEGQGTEAFF
TRBJ2-4 | TRBV20-1 | . | many | TGCAGTGCAACAAACTTGCGGGGCGGTCAAAACATTCAGTACTTC | CSATNLRGGQNIQYF
TRBJ1-2 | TRBV9 | . | many | TGTGCCAGCAGCGTAGCCCCGTGGACAAATGGCTACACCTTC | CASSVAPWTNGYTF
TRBJ2-6 | TRBV5-1 | . | . | TGCGCCAGCAGCTTGGAAGGGCTGCGGGCCAACGTCCTGACTTTC | CASSLEGLRANVLTF
TRBJ2-2 | TRBV7-9 | TRBD1 | many | TGTGCCAGCAGCGGACCGACAGGGGGCCCCTTCACCGGGGAGCTGTTTTTT | CASSGPTGGPFTGELFF
TRBJ2-7 | TRBV14 | . | few | TGTGCCAGCAGCCAAGATCGCACGGGGACCCACCGGGGCGAGCAGTACTTC | CASSQDRTGTHRGEQYF
TRBJ1-5 | TRBV11-2 | . | few | TGTGCCAGCAGCTTAGGCTCGGGGGGTTCGAGTCCCCAGCATTTT | CASSLGSGGSSPQHF
TRBJ2-1 | TRBV7-7 | . | many | TGTGCTAGCAGCTTAGCGAAGACAAGCTCCTTTAGCTCCTACAATGAGCAGTTCTTC | CASSLAKTSSFSSYNEQFF
TRBJ2-1 | TRBV4-3 | TRBD2 | many | TGCGCCAGCAGCTCATCTAGGGCTAGCGGCCATGAGCAGTTCTTC | CASSSSRASGHEQFF
TRBJ2-2 | TRBV5-8 | TRBD1 | . | TGTGCCAGCAGCTTGTGGGGACAGGGAGGCACCGGGGAGCTGTTTTTT | CASSLWGQGGTGELFF
TRBJ2-1 | TRBV7-2 | TRBD2 | many | TGTGCCAGCAGCTTAGCTAGCGGGAGAGGCTCCTACAATGAGCAGTTCTTC | CASSLASGRGSYNEQFF
TRBJ1-5 | TRBV7-2 | . | . | TGTGCCAGCAGAAAGGCAAATCAGCCCCAGCATTTT | CASRKANQPQHF
TRBJ1-1 | TRBV7-3 | . | . | TGTGCCAGCAGCTTAAGGGGGGCCGCATGGACTGAAGCTTTCTTT | CASSLRGAAWTEAFF
TRBJ2-1 | TRBV5-1 | TRBD1 | many | TGCGCCAGCAGCAGTTTACGGGACAGGCCCTACAATGAGCAGTTCTTC | CASSSLRDRPYNEQFF
TRBJ2-3 | TRBV5-1 | . | many | TGCGCCAGCAGCACACAGGCAAATACGCAGTATTTT | CASSTQANTQYF
TRBJ1-2 | TRBV4-3 | . | many | TGCGCCAGCAGCCAAGATAAGCCCCCATACCAGGACTATGGCTACACCTTC | CASSQDKPPYQDYGYTF
TRBJ2-1 | TRBV5-1 | TRBD1 | many | TGCGCCAGCTCCGGGACAGGGTCCTACAATGAGCAGTTCTTC | CASSGTGSYNEQFF
TRBJ1-1 | TRBV5-1 | . | many | TGCGCCAGCAGCTTCGGACCCGGGAGCACTGAAGCTTTCTTT | CASSFGPGSTEAFF
TRBJ1-2 | TRBV20-1 | . | few | TGCAGTGCACGCACGGGGGCTTTTGTGGGCTACACCTTC | CSARTGAFVGYTF
TRBJ2-3 | TRBV9 | . | many | TGTGCCAGCAGCGAGGGACTCGGATTTCGCACAGATACGCAGTATTTT | CASSEGLGFRTDTQYF
TRBJ2-3 | TRBV7-9 | . | many | TGTGCCAGCAGCCCCCACGGGGGCTCCGGGACAGATACGCAGTATTTT | CASSPHGGSGTDTQYF
TRBJ2-5 | TRBV12-3/TRBV12-4 | . | many | TGTGCCAGCATCCGAAGGACGGGCGATGAGACCCAGTACTTC | CASIRRTGDETQYF
TRBJ1-3 | TRBV12-3/TRBV12-4 | . | many | TGTGCCAGCAGACCTTATACCGGCAGAGGAAACACCATATATTTT | CASRPYTGRGNTIYF
TRBJ2-3 | TRBV10-1 | . | . | TGCGCCAGCAGTGAGGCGGGGGCCTCCACAGCTACGCAGTATTTT | CASSEAGASTATQYF
TRBJ2-2 | TRBV30 | . | few | TGTGCCTGGAGTGTACACGGCACCGGGGAGCTGTTTTTT | CAWSVHGTGELFF
TRBJ2-3 | TRBV12-3/TRBV12-4 | TRBD2 | many | TGTGCCAGCAGTTTAGCCCCCGCTACCTGGAGCGGGAGGGCCGCGGATACGCAGTATTTT | CASSLAPATWSGRAADTQYF
TRBJ2-7 | TRBV25-1 | . | once | TGTGCCAGCAGTGCAAGGGGTACCAACGAGCAGTACTTC | CASSARGTNEQYF
TRBJ2-3 | TRBV29-1 | . | many | TGCAGCGTTGAAGTGTCCGCGGCAGATACGCAGTATTTT | CSVEVSAADTQYF
TRBJ1-2 | TRBV6-1 | . | few | TGTGCCAGCAGCCCGACAGCCGTCTATGGCTACACCTTC | CASSPTAVYGYTF
TRBJ2-3 | TRBV7-2 | . | few | TGTGCCAGCAGCTTAGCGAGGGGTAGACAGACGCAGTATTTT | CASSLARGRQTQYF